Presented here are 27 T cell receptor beta chains from one specimen sequenced in a study of CD8+ T cells in alopecia areata. The sequencing template was cDNA reverse transcribed from extracted RNA. Only in-frame clones appear in the TCRdb table, and some are missing; sequencing was by immunoSEQ multiplex PCR. Here the sample spans under 70,000 clones, around 96% being singletons. This specimen was CD8+ T cells sorted from blood, taken at week 0. These receptors all come from a human donor with alopecia areata.

The genes are TRBV27 and TRBJ2-7, with 7 bases fitting TRBD1. Trimming took 5 bases from V and 4 from J; bases not matched to a gene: 14. CDR1 and CDR2 (germline): MNHEY, SMNVEV (reference sequence). The CDR3 is 16 amino acids. The CDR3 reads CASSPRQGVIAYEQYF. The CDR3 DNA is TGTGCCAGCAGTCCACGACAGGGCGTTATAGCTTACGAGCAGTACTTC.

With regard to this clone: Germline and junction disagree at one end, which may indicate a read error. The CDR3 reads CASSIFRGLGQPQHF. Written as DNA, the CDR3 is TGTGCTAGCAGTATCTTCAGGGGGCTCGGCCAGCCCCAGCATTTT. The gene calls are TRBV7-7 and TRBJ1-5; 8 bases are a match to TRBD1. Germline loops: CDR1 SSHAT, CDR2 FNYEAQ (reference sequence). This CDR3 is 15 amino acids long.

The V gene is TRBV5-4, the J gene TRBJ2-7, with D possibly TRBD1 on 6 matching bases. Germline V CDR1 and CDR2: SGHNT, YYREEE (reference sequence). The CDR3 runs to 15 residues. Trimming took 2 bases from V and 3 from J, leaving 15 bases between them. CDR3 DNA: TGTGCCAGCAGCTTAGACAGGTCAATACTCTACGAGCAGTACTTC. Its translation is CASSLDRSILYEQYF.

The genes are TRBV27 and TRBJ2-7; TRBD2 aligns across 7 bases. Germline V gene lookup returns CDR1 MNHEY and CDR2 SMNVEV (reference sequence). The CDR3 sequence is 15 residues long. Trimming took 2 bases from V and 2 from J; bases not matched to a gene: 6. This CDR3 reads CASSLLSGPTYEQYF. CDR3 nucleotide sequence: TGTGCCAGCAGTTTACTTAGCGGGCCGACCTACGAGCAGTACTTC.

The genes are TRBV13 and TRBJ1-2; 7 nucleotides line up with TRBD1. The CDR3 loop spans 13 amino acids. Looked up from germline, CDR1 is PRHDT and CDR2 is FYEKMQ (reference sequence). V was clipped by 5 bases and J by 8 bases; unmatched bases: 8. CDR3: CASSPQGGEGYTF. The CDR3 nucleotides read TGTGCCAGCAGCCCCCAGGGGGGAGAAGGCTACACCTTC.

The V call is TRBV10-2, the J call TRBJ1-1, with D hard to call. Trimming removed 2 bases from V and 9 bases from J, with 4 bases in between. The CDR3 has 10 residues. CDR1 is WSHSY, CDR2 SAAADI, per germline. This chain's CDR3 is CASSEGKAFF. DNA for the CDR3: TGCGCCAGCAGTGAGGGTAAAGCTTTCTTT.

The rearrangement links TRBV19 to TRBJ1-1, with 11 positions matching TRBD1. This CDR3 is 14 amino acids long. J lost 7 bases, V lost 5 bases, and 6 bases had no gene match. In germline, CDR1 is LNHDA, CDR2 SQIVND (reference sequence). Here the CDR3 reads CASSFTGTGGEAFF. CDR3 in DNA: TGTGCCAGTAGTTTCACCGGGACAGGGGGTGAAGCTTTCTTT.

This chain links TRBV10-3 with TRBJ2-1; no reliable D call. This CDR3 spans 14 amino acids. Trimming removed 0 bases at V and 5 bases at J, with 8 bases between. Germline V gene lookup returns CDR1 ENHRY and CDR2 SYGVKD. The CDR3, as DNA: TGTGCCATCAGTGAGTCGGATGCAAACAATGAGCAGTTCTTC. Protein product: CAISESDANNEQFF.

The chain combines TRBV14 with TRBJ2-3; the match to TRBD2 covers 7 bases. Germline V lookup: CDR1 SGHDN, CDR2 FVKESK. Germline trimming cut 4 bases from V and 0 bases from J; bases unmatched to any gene: 4. This CDR3 is 15 amino acids long. The DNA for the CDR3 is TGTGCCAGCAGCCTGGGAGGGTTCAGCACAGATACGCAGTATTTT. Protein sequence: CASSLGGFSTDTQYF.

V is TRBV7-2 and J is TRBJ2-7; D gene unclear. Germline CDR1 SGHTA, CDR2 FQGNSA. V lost 3 bases to trimming and J lost 2 bases, with 8 bases between them. The CDR3 sequence is 13 residues long. CDR3 DNA sequence: TGTGCCAGCAGCTTGGGTTACCCCTACGAGCAGTACTTC. This gives the protein CASSLGYPYEQYF.

The chain has TRBV7-9 and TRBJ2-1; 7 bases align to TRBD1. Germline values: CDR1 SEHNR, CDR2 FQNEAQ (reference sequence). The CDR3 sequence is 14 residues long. With 8 bases clipped from V and 0 bases from J, the junction kept 4 bases outside the gene matches. In nucleotides, the CDR3 is TGTGCCAGCTGGACAGGCGTCTCCTACAATGAGCAGTTCTTC. It is translated as CASWTGVSYNEQFF.

The CDR3 DNA follows: TGTGCCAGCGCCGGGATCCACAATGAGCAGTTCTTC. It translates to CASAGIHNEQFF. The chain uses TRBV7-9 and TRBJ2-1; TRBD2 is a possible D gene (5 bases). The length of the CDR3 is 12 residues. The V gene lost 8 bases and the J gene lost 5 bases, with 10 bases spanning the gap. Germline-derived CDR1 and CDR2 are SEHNR and FQNEAQ (reference sequence).

This rearrangement joins TRBV13 to TRBJ2-7; weak D call: TRBD2 (5 bases). The CDR3 consists of 15 residues. CDR1 PRHDT and CDR2 FYEKMQ come from the germline V gene (reference sequence). The germline V and J ends were trimmed by 0 bases and 3 bases, with 12 bases remaining between them. In DNA, the CDR3 is TGTGCCAGCAGCTTAGGGCCCCGGGAAAACTACGAGCAGTACTTC. Its protein product is CASSLGPRENYEQYF.

The V and J genes are TRBV7-3 and TRBJ2-3; D uncertain. V shed 4 bases and J shed 5 bases, with 19 bases lying between them. Germline V gene sequence: CDR1 SGHTA, CDR2 FQGTGA. CDR3 length equals 16 residues. CDR3 in DNA: TGTGCCAGCAGCTCCAGCCCGGGCGCTCGGATAGATACGCAGTATTTT. Amino acids: CASSSSPGARIDTQYF.

The chain employs TRBV7-6 and TRBJ2-7; D may be TRBD1 (5 bases). Trimming left V 3 bases short and J 4 bases short, with 13 bases between. Germline-derived CDR1 and CDR2 are SGHVS and FNYEAQ. CDR3 length equals 14 residues. CDR3 bases: TGTGCCAGCAGCTTGGGGCAGTTCTCTTACGAGCAGTACTTC. The encoded protein is CASSLGQFSYEQYF.

DNA of the CDR3: TGTGCCAGCAGTACCCCTAACCCCCCAGCCATCGGGGCGGCCCAGTACTTC. Its protein product is CASSTPNPPAIGAAQYF. The chain combines TRBV28 with TRBJ2-5; the D gene could be TRBD1 or TRBD2 (5 bases each). The CDR3 is 17 residues long. Germline CDR1 is MDHEN and CDR2 is SYDVKM. V was cut by 5 bases and J by 9 bases, with 28 bases left in between.

This rearrangement joins TRBV27 to TRBJ1-2; D is perhaps TRBD1 (6 bases). Germline V lookup: CDR1 MNHEY, CDR2 SMNVEV (reference sequence). Trimming pared 4 bases from V and 4 bases from J, leaving 16 bases between. The CDR3 covers 15 residues. The chain's CDR3 is CASSSPGDGIYGYTF. The CDR3 DNA sequence: TGTGCCAGCAGTTCCCCAGGGGATGGGATCTATGGCTACACCTTC.

The rearrangement uses TRBV6-6 and TRBJ1-5; D not resolved. The CDR3 has 16 residues. Germline CDR1 reads MNHNY; CDR2 reads SVGAGI (reference sequence). V lost 6 bases and J lost 7, with 22 bases in between. CDR3 amino acids: CASSPQGIGLGQPQHF. The CDR3, as DNA: TGTGCCAGCAGCCCACAAGGGATTGGGTTGGGGCAGCCCCAGCATTTT.

J is TRBJ2-3 and V is TRBV10-2; 11 positions match TRBD2. V lost 3 bases to trimming and J lost 2 bases; unmatched junction nucleotides: 7. In germline, CDR1 is WSHSY, CDR2 SAAADI. The CDR3 totals 17 residues. The DNA of the CDR3 is TGCGCCAGCAGTGACGCCTTAGCGGGGGGGTCCACAGATACGCAGTATTTT. Its protein is CASSDALAGGSTDTQYF.

The chain combines TRBV19 with TRBJ1-1; 7 positions agree with TRBD1. This CDR3 is 16 amino acids long. Germline-derived CDR1 and CDR2 are LNHDA and SQIVND (reference sequence). Losses at the gene ends were 5 bases for V and 6 bases for J; bases not matched to a gene: 15. CDR3 loop: CASSFLTGSEWAEAFF. CDR3 DNA: TGTGCCAGTAGTTTCCTGACAGGGTCCGAATGGGCTGAAGCTTTCTTT.

The genes are TRBV6-5 and TRBJ1-4; D not resolved. CDR1 is MNHEY and CDR2 is SVGAGI in the germline V gene. The ends were cut back, 4 bases at V and 0 bases at J, with 12 bases in the middle. The CDR3 has 16 residues. CDR3 region: CASSSPDRSTNEKLFF. DNA for the CDR3: TGTGCCAGCAGTTCACCAGACCGTTCAACTAATGAAAAACTGTTTTTT.

This chain links TRBV19 with TRBJ1-1; D is uncertain. This CDR3 is built from 15 residues. Trimming stripped 3 bases from V and 0 bases from J, with 11 bases between. The V gene's germline CDR1 is LNHDA and CDR2 SQIVND (reference sequence). This CDR3 reads CASSIAAGLNTEAFF. CDR3 bases: TGTGCCAGTAGTATTGCGGCAGGATTGAACACTGAAGCTTTCTTT.

The genes are TRBV6-5 and TRBJ2-1, with D unresolved. CDR3 length: 15 amino acids. Germline CDR1 reads MNHEY; CDR2 reads SVGAGI. The V end lost 6 bases, the J end lost 4 bases, and 16 bases lay between the germline ends. In DNA, the CDR3 is TGTGCCAGCAGCTCCTACCAGGTATCGTACAATGAGCAGTTCTTC. Encoded protein: CASSSYQVSYNEQFF.

The J gene is TRBJ2-2, the V gene TRBV30; TRBD1 aligns across 7 bases. The CDR3 has 16 amino acids. In germline, CDR1 is GTSNPN, CDR2 SVGIG (reference sequence). J was trimmed by 5 bases and V by 1 base; bases with no gene match: 10. CDR3 sequence reads: CAWSGVGQGVTGELFF. CDR3 nucleotides: TGTGCCTGGAGTGGTGTGGGGCAGGGGGTGACCGGGGAGCTGTTTTTT.

V and J are TRBV14 and TRBJ1-2, with a tentative D call TRBD1 (6 bases). V was shortened by 1 base and J by 6 bases, with 15 bases between the two germline ends. The CDR3 covers 15 residues. Germline V CDR1 and CDR2: SGHDN, FVKESK. The CDR3, as DNA: TGTGCCAGCAGCCAAGTCGGAGGGGGGTCGGATGGCTACACCTTC. This gives the protein CASSQVGGGSDGYTF.

This chain links TRBV27 with TRBJ1-1, with D unclear. This CDR3 region has 13 residues. Germline V CDR1 and CDR2: MNHEY, SMNVEV (reference sequence). V was shortened by 8 bases and J by 0 bases, with 10 bases between the two germline ends. CDR3 nucleotides: TGTGCCAGCCACGTGGGAATGAACACTGAAGCTTTCTTT. This sequence encodes CASHVGMNTEAFF.

The J gene is TRBJ2-7, the V gene TRBV4-1; possibly TRBD2 for D (5 bases). Trimming cost V 4 bases and J 5 bases, with 24 bases left between them. Germline-derived CDR1 and CDR2 are MGHRA and YSYEKL. The CDR3 has 17 amino acids. The CDR3 nucleotides read TGCGCCAGCAGCCTCCTCTTTTACGGGGTTGGGTTCCACGAGCAGTACTTC. Amino acids: CASSLLFYGVGFHEQYF.